Listed here are 19 T cell receptor beta chains from one sample, sequenced in a study of cytomegalovirus exposure and HLA in healthy donors. In the PCR, 60 Vbeta and 13 Jbeta primers were used. Here immunoSEQ multiplex PCR was the method, and the copy in TCRdb shows in-frame clones only, minus some. The sample lists tens of thousands of clones; approximately 76% were seen once. The sample consisted of PBMCs. Receptor source: a woman in her 30s in good health and CMV-seropositive.

The chain joins TRBV27 to TRBJ2-7; 8 nucleotides match TRBD1. The CDR3 length is 14 residues. Germline loops: CDR1 MNHEY, CDR2 SMNVEV (reference sequence). V lost 6 bases to trimming and J lost 3 bases; unmatched junction nucleotides: 7. This CDR3 reads CASREVDRDYEQYF. The CDR3 coding sequence is TGTGCCAGCAGGGAGGTGGACAGGGACTACGAGCAGTACTTC.

In the case of this clone: Mismatch with germline at one junction end may stem from a read error. CDR3 loop: CSSSLLAGGRNEQFF. As DNA, the CDR3 is TGTTCCAGCAGCCTACTAGCGGGAGGGCGCAATGAGCAGTTCTTC. This chain uses TRBV7-9 with TRBJ2-1, with TRBD2 matching 13 bases. Germline lookup yields CDR1 SEHNR and CDR2 FQNEAQ (reference sequence). The CDR3 extends over 15 amino acids.

Points on this clone: Different DNA sequences within this sample yield the same CDR3. The chain recombines TRBV5-4 with TRBJ2-1; 7 nucleotides align to TRBD1. The CDR3 contains 15 residues. V shed 0 bases and J 1 base; nucleotides not matched to a gene: 1. Germline V gene sequence: CDR1 SGHNT, CDR2 YYREEE (reference sequence). CDR3 residues: CASSLGQGSYNEQFF. CDR3 coding DNA: TGTGCCAGCAGCTTGGGACAGGGATCCTACAATGAGCAGTTCTTC.

The chain recombines TRBV25-1 with TRBJ2-4; 8 bases are a match to TRBD1. CDR3 length: 18 residues. Germline CDR1 reads MGHDK; CDR2 reads SYGVNS. Trimming cost V 2 bases and J 0 bases; bases outside gene matches: 9. The CDR3 region is CASSEDRTGRVAKNIQYF. The CDR3 DNA reads as TGTGCCAGCAGTGAAGACCGGACAGGGAGAGTAGCCAAAAACATTCAGTACTTC.

This CDR3 reads CASRGYVGLADYEQYF. DNA for the CDR3: TGTGCCAGCAGAGGTTACGTGGGACTAGCAGATTACGAGCAGTACTTC. The genes are TRBV6-6 and TRBJ2-5; 9 bases line up with TRBD2. The J call is in doubt because the DNA end fits TRBJ2-7 better. The CDR3 loop spans 16 amino acids. In germline, CDR1 is MNHNY, CDR2 SVGAGI (reference sequence).

V and J are TRBV5-1 and TRBJ1-1; no clear D gene. The germline CDR1 and CDR2 sequences are SGHRS and YFSETQ. Trimming left V 2 bases short and J 10 bases short, with 12 bases between. The CDR3 extends over 12 amino acids. The CDR3 sequence is CASSFGEGRAFF. CDR3 sequence (DNA): TGCGCCAGCAGCTTCGGGGAGGGTAGAGCTTTCTTT.

This clone was counted only a few times. The rearrangement joins TRBV7-8 to TRBJ1-3; the match to TRBD1 covers 7 bases. Germline lookup yields CDR1 SGHVS and CDR2 FQNEAQ. The CDR3 loop spans 15 amino acids. V shed 3 bases, J shed 3 bases, and the junction held 5 bases outside the gene matches. The CDR3 DNA is TGTGCCAGCAGCTTTTCCCAGGGGGGTGGAAACACCATATATTTT. Translating gives CASSFSQGGGNTIYF.

On this clone itself: Since the CDR3 does not end with the conserved phenylalanine or tryptophan, this likely comes from a read error. It is unclear where the CDR3 begins or ends on the DNA, so no DNA is shown, and the CDR3 is as TCRdb lists it. The V call is TRBV4-2, the J call TRBJ2-7; the DNA was not used to check the table's D call, TRBD2. Looked up from germline, CDR1 is LGHNA and CDR2 is YNFKEQ. Ends included, the CDR3 has 15 residues. The CDR3 is CASSQEPGLAGDQAL.

The rearrangement joins TRBV5-4 to TRBJ2-5; D perhaps matches TRBD2 (5 bases). CDR1 is SGHNT, CDR2 YYREEE, per germline (reference sequence). The CDR3 is 15 residues long. The germline V and J ends were trimmed by 3 bases and 3 bases, with 15 bases remaining between them. The CDR3 nucleotides are TGTGCCAGCAGCTCCCCAGGCGGGCTCAAAGAGACCCAGTACTTC. Its protein is CASSSPGGLKETQYF.

The chain uses TRBV7-3 and TRBJ1-1, with a tentative D call TRBD1 (6 bases). The CDR3 has 13 amino acids. V was trimmed by 2 bases and J by 8 bases, leaving 12 bases between them. Germline V gives CDR1 SGHTA, CDR2 FQGTGA. The CDR3 protein is CASSLGGAEEAFF. Written as DNA, the CDR3 is TGTGCCAGCAGCTTAGGGGGGGCAGAGGAAGCTTTCTTT.

The CDR3 DNA reads as TGTGCCAGCAGCCAAGATCGTGGGCAGAGCAATACGCAGTATTTT. It specifies CASSQDRGQSNTQYF. V is TRBV4-2 and J is TRBJ2-3; D unresolved. V was pared by 0 bases and J by 7 bases, with 14 bases between. The CDR3 contains 15 residues. Germline V gives CDR1 LGHNA, CDR2 YNFKEQ.

The V call is TRBV5-3, the J call TRBJ1-2, with D possibly being TRBD1 (6 bases). TRBV5-3 is placed among ORFs of uncertain function. The CDR3 consists of 16 residues. V gave up 3 bases and J gave up 0 bases, with 15 bases separating them. The CDR3 here is CARSYQTGFSNYGYTF. CDR3 coding DNA: TGTGCCAGAAGCTACCAAACAGGGTTCTCTAACTATGGCTACACCTTC.

This chain links TRBV11-2 with TRBJ2-7, with TRBD2 identical over 8 bases. This CDR3 comprises 14 residues. V lost 1 base and J lost 6; bases outside the gene matches: 5. Germline assignment: CDR1 SGHAT and CDR2 FQNNGV. CDR3 region: CASSLAGGLSEQYF. In nucleotides, the CDR3 is TGTGCCAGCAGCTTAGCGGGGGGGCTTAGCGAGCAGTACTTC.

The chain carries TRBV6-5 and TRBJ1-2; 8 positions match TRBD1. V lost 5 bases, J lost 5 bases, and 10 bases stayed unmatched. Germline CDR1 and CDR2: MNHEY and SVGAGI. The CDR3 length is 15 residues. As DNA, the CDR3 is TGTGCCAGCAGTACTCGGACAGGGAAGGGATATGGCTACACCTTC. Its protein product is CASSTRTGKGYGYTF.

This clone was seen only a few times. The J gene is TRBJ1-2, the V gene TRBV30; 7 bases are a match to TRBD1. V shed 2 bases, J shed 7 bases, and the junction held 7 bases outside the gene matches. Germline V gene data show CDR1 as GTSNPN and CDR2 as SVGIG (reference sequence). The CDR3 totals 13 residues. CDR3: CAWSPGQEGGYTF. In DNA form, the CDR3 reads TGTGCCTGGAGTCCCGGACAGGAAGGTGGCTACACCTTC.

The chain couples TRBV9 to TRBJ2-1; D call uncertain. The CDR3 sequence is 16 residues long. Trimming removed 2 bases at V and 2 bases at J, with 14 bases between. Germline values: CDR1 SGDLS, CDR2 YYNGEE. CDR3 sequence (DNA): TGTGCCAGCAGCGTCGACTCCAGAGGCGCCTACAATGAGCAGTTCTTC. Protein: CASSVDSRGAYNEQFF.

This chain connects TRBV28 to TRBJ1-1; 8 nucleotides align to TRBD1. V lost 4 bases, J lost 2 bases, and 12 bases stayed unmatched. Germline V gene lookup returns CDR1 MDHEN and CDR2 SYDVKM. This CDR3 contains 17 residues. The CDR3 reads CASSSNLGQGFNTEAFF. CDR3 sequence (DNA): TGTGCCAGCAGTTCCAACCTCGGACAGGGATTTAACACTGAAGCTTTCTTT.

The chain carries TRBV18 and TRBJ1-5; 7 bases align to TRBD1. The length of the CDR3 is 15 residues. The trim removed 3 bases at V and 6 bases at J, leaving 8 bases unmatched. CDR1 is KGHSH, CDR2 LQKENI, per germline. DNA of the CDR3: TGTGCCAGCTCACCCGCCGGGACAGACGGTCAGCCCCAGCATTTT. This translates into CASSPAGTDGQPQHF.

The genes are TRBV30 and TRBJ2-1; maybe TRBD2 (6 bases). The CDR3 length is 14 residues. Per the germline V gene, CDR1 is GTSNPN and CDR2 is SVGIG (reference sequence). V lost 1 base to trimming and J lost 9 bases, with 16 bases between them. CDR3 in DNA: TGTGCCTGGAGTGCCCTCGGGGGAGAGGGTGAGCAGTTCTTC. This sequence encodes CAWSALGGEGEQFF.